This TCR beta chain was sequenced for a study of blood T cell repertoires in COVID-19. The overall study: Whether acute or convalescent, the COVID-19 samples came from the United States, Italy and Spain. From T cells, B-cell-depleted T cells, or PBMCs came the material, which was cDNA or gDNA.

CDR1 MDHEN and CDR2 SYDVKM come from the germline V gene. Between the trimmed V and J ends, which lost 10 bases and 3 bases, there was a span of 19 bases. The CDR3 has 14 amino acids. Authors' processing steps: Amplification from reference gene primers served as the basis for estimated nucleated cell counts. Clones were read by immunoSEQ multiplex PCR, and TCRdb kept only the in-frame ones, dropping some. The DNA was the basis for D and trimming; V, J and clone size are from that table. The sample includes hundreds of thousands of clones, around four fifths seen only once; the top ten take approximately 7.4%.

This rearrangement joins TRBV28 to TRBJ2-7, with TRBD2 as a possible D gene (5 bases). This clonotype was sampled from a woman aged 50 to 60 with acute or convalescent COVID-19. The sequenced sample consisted of peripheral blood. The CDR3 protein is CATSQTPGIYEQYF. Written as DNA, the CDR3 is TGTGCCACCTCGCAGACCCCGGGGATCTACGAGCAGTACTTC.